This T cell receptor (beta chain) originates from a study of T cell repertoires in cytomegalovirus infection. Deletions cut 3 bases from V and 8 bases from J, with 17 bases between. There are 15 residues in the CDR3. Germline lookup yields CDR1 LNHDA and CDR2 SQIVND (reference sequence). This clonotype came up a few times. A single record per CDR3 protein comes from TCRdb applying MiXCR to the reads. The sample yields 150,000 to 160,000 distinct CDR3 sequences, about a quarter seen once. V is TRBV19 and J is TRBJ2-4; TRBD2 might be the D (5 bases). Sequencing input: PBMCs. The receptor was derived from a human donor in good health (CMV status not recorded). Some clones in this sample may be carry-over from other donors' samples. The CDR3 DNA reads as TGTGCCAGTAGTATTCCCCATTTAGGGAGTGACATTCAGTACTTC. This gives the protein CASSIPHLGSDIQYF.